This T cell receptor (beta chain) is from a study of shared clonotypes between healthy human individuals. Study-level information: Per donor, CD8 memory used one plate, CD8 naive used two, CD4 memory used three and CD4 naive used three. Study-level findings and limits: Collection of samples was limited to blood; tissue repertoires likely differ. Rarefaction demonstrated incomplete sorted-subset sequencing despite large depth. What naive subsets generally showed was a larger estimated richness than memory subsets showed.

The method was immunoSEQ multiplex PCR; TCRdb's version includes in-frame clones alone and lacks a portion of them. The table has 550,000 to 700,000 clones, around 78% seen once. Comment on this clone: The antigen remains unidentified.

V lost 2 bases, J lost 4 bases, and 8 bases lay in between. CDR1 GTSNPN and CDR2 SVGIG come from the germline V gene (reference sequence). This CDR3 has 12 residues. Sequencing was performed on memory CD4+ T cells sorted from blood. Described subset: CD45RA-negative fraction. The receptor comes from a woman aged 25 to 39 in good health. The chain couples TRBV30 to TRBJ1-2; D remains unclear. In DNA form, the CDR3 reads TGTGCCTGGAGTAACTCGTTCTATGGCTACACCTTC. Its protein is CAWSNSFYGYTF.